This T cell receptor beta chain was identified in a study of spatial heterogeneity in lung cancer. General observations from the study: Mutation tallies in tumors tracked expanded intratumoral alpha and beta TCR counts.

TCRdb independently ran MiXCR on the 5' RACE reads; one entry per CDR3 protein. The repertoire holds 4,000 or so distinct CDR3 sequences, with around a tenth as singletons. This clonotype is medium-sized (0.01 to 0.1%). No antigen is known for it. Time point meaning: sample taken at primary tumor resection. Sequencing was performed on whole RNA extracted from tumor and nontumor lung tissue, or from frozen PBMC, and the material was left unsorted. Germline CDR1 is SGHTA and CDR2 is FQGNSA. The CDR3 covers 14 residues. Trimming left V 8 bases short and J 6 bases short, with 14 bases between. The sample was lung tumor tissue, taken at surgery. This clonotype originated in a male donor with early-stage non-small cell lung cancer. The J gene is TRBJ1-6, the V gene TRBV7-2, with D unclear. The chain's CDR3 is CASSAVHANSPLHF. In DNA, the CDR3 is TGTGCCAGCTCCGCGGTCCACGCTAATTCACCCCTCCACTTT.